The 30 T cell receptor beta chains in this list originate from one sample, sequenced in a study of shared clonotypes between healthy human individuals (dated by TCRdb to about 2020). The library was obtained by the immunoSEQ multiplex PCR assay. Drawn from immuneACCESS, this table holds only the in-frame rearrangements with V and J called that TCRdb kept. Clones are partly lost; checked studies trace under half to an unresolved V gene and leave the rest unexplained. Here the sample has approximately 470,000 clones; over 75% occur a single time. The top ten constitute approximately 11% of the sample. The specimen sequenced was PBMCs. The receptors were gathered from a woman in her forties in good health. Some clones in this sample may be carry-over from other donors' samples.

This clone was seen repeatedly, ten times or more. J is TRBJ2-1 and V is TRBV5-1, with D possibly TRBD1 on 5 matching bases. Germline V gene lookup returns CDR1 SGHRS and CDR2 YFSETQ. The V end lost 0 bases, the J end lost 5 bases, and 12 bases lay between the germline ends. The length of the CDR3 is 15 residues. CDR3 sequence: CASSLEGARDNEQFF. Written as DNA, the CDR3 is TGCGCCAGCAGCTTGGAAGGGGCGCGAGACAATGAGCAGTTCTTC.

This chain uses TRBV7-6 with TRBJ1-5; D is unclear. Germline lookup yields CDR1 SGHVS and CDR2 FNYEAQ. The CDR3 totals 13 residues. Trimming removed 2 bases from V and 5 bases from J, with 7 bases in between. CDR3 DNA sequence: TGTGCCAGCAGCTTATCAGAGGATCAGCCCCAGCATTTT. Residues: CASSLSEDQPQHF.

This chain uses TRBV5-1 with TRBJ2-1, with TRBD2 matching over 10 bases. CDR3 size: 15 residues. J gave up 10 bases and V 2 bases, and 9 bases lay outside the gene matches. Germline CDR1 reads SGHRS; CDR2 reads YFSETQ. CDR3 protein: CASSLLAGRGREQFF. CDR3 in DNA: TGCGCCAGCAGCTTACTAGCGGGAAGGGGCAGGGAGCAGTTCTTC.

This rearrangement joins TRBV7-2 to TRBJ1-5; D possibly corresponds to TRBD1 (5 bases). Trimming cost V 2 bases and J 4 bases, with 9 bases left between them. The CDR3 loop spans 14 amino acids. CDR1 and CDR2 (germline): SGHTA, FQGNSA. For the CDR3, the DNA is TGTGCCAGCAGCTTATTGGCAGGGAATCAGCCCCAGCATTTT. It translates to CASSLLAGNQPQHF.

J is TRBJ1-4 and V is TRBV30; TRBD1 aligns across 9 bases. V lost 5 bases to trimming and J lost 2 bases; unmatched junction nucleotides: 3. This CDR3 spans 14 amino acids. Germline lookup yields CDR1 GTSNPN and CDR2 SVGIG (reference sequence). For the CDR3, the DNA is TGTGCCTGGGGGACAGGGAACACTAATGAAAAACTGTTTTTT. As protein: CAWGTGNTNEKLFF.

V usage is TRBV6-1 and J usage is TRBJ1-1; 9 nucleotides line up with TRBD1. The germline CDR1 and CDR2 sequences are MNHNS and SASEGT. V trimming: 3 bases; J trimming: 5 bases; junction bases outside the gene matches: 13. This CDR3 spans 17 amino acids. CDR3 protein: CASSEPTGTGWGTEAFF. Here the CDR3 DNA reads TGTGCCAGCAGTGAGCCAACGGGGACAGGGTGGGGTACTGAAGCTTTCTTT.

CDR3 residues: CAWSVQIGQGVGYTF. CDR3 bases: TGTGCCTGGAGTGTACAAATTGGGCAGGGGGTTGGCTACACCTTC. The chain carries TRBV30 and TRBJ1-2; 7 bases line up with TRBD1. The junction had 11 bases not matched to a gene; V was cut back by 0 bases and J by 7 bases. This CDR3 has 15 amino acids. From germline, CDR1 is GTSNPN and CDR2 SVGIG (reference sequence). Full variable domain (outside the CDR3, taken from reference TRBV30 and TRBJ1-2): SQTIHQWPATLVQPVGSPLSLECTVEGTSNPNLYWYRQAAGRGLQLLFYSVGIGQISSEVPQNLSASRPQDRQFILSSKKLLLSDSGFYLCAWSVQIGQGVGYTFGSGTRLTVV.

Concerning this clone itself: This likely reflects a read error, since a far larger clone is one base away. The V gene is TRBV9, the J gene TRBJ2-3, with D unresolved. The CDR3 has 15 residues. The V and J ends lost 6 bases and 1 base respectively, with 15 bases between them. Germline CDR1 SGDLS, CDR2 YYNGEE. The CDR3 sequence: CASNLLLAGTDTQYF. The CDR3 DNA sequence: TGTGCCAGCAACCTACTACTGGCGGGCACAGATACGCAGTATTTT.

This chain links TRBV5-1 with TRBJ2-3; D possibly uses TRBD1 or TRBD2 (6 bases each). V lost 7 bases, J lost 2 bases, and 20 bases lay in between. The CDR3 is made up of 16 amino acids. Per germline, CDR1 SGHRS and CDR2 YFSETQ. In DNA form, the CDR3 reads TGCGCCAGCTATCAGGGGCTGCGGGAATTCACAGATACGCAGTATTTT. Translating gives CASYQGLREFTDTQYF.

This clone showed up many times. The same CDR3 arises from other DNA sequences in this sample as well. The chain is built from TRBV7-2 and TRBJ2-7; 9 bases align to TRBD2. With 1 base clipped from V and 6 bases from J, the junction kept 7 bases outside the gene matches. This CDR3 contains 15 residues. Per germline, CDR1 SGHTA and CDR2 FQGNSA. In DNA, the CDR3 is TGTGCCAGCAGCTTAGTTTTAGCGGGAGCTCGCGAGCAGTACTTC. Its protein product is CASSLVLAGAREQYF.

V gene TRBV7-2 combines with J gene TRBJ2-7, with TRBD2 matching 12 bases. The CDR3 totals 15 residues. From germline, CDR1 is SGHTA and CDR2 FQGNSA. V lost 5 bases and J lost 4; bases outside the gene matches: 6. The CDR3 loop reads CASSETSGSPYEQYF. CDR3 in DNA: TGTGCCAGCAGCGAGACTAGCGGGAGCCCGTACGAGCAGTACTTC.

This clone was counted only a few times. V and J are TRBV5-1 and TRBJ2-7; D could derive from TRBD1 or TRBD2 (6 bases each). This CDR3 has 15 residues. The germline V gene encodes CDR1 SGHRS and CDR2 YFSETQ. V was cut by 0 bases and J by 4 bases, with 14 bases left in between. CDR3 in amino acids: CASSLAVGGKYEQYF. The CDR3 nucleotides are TGCGCCAGCAGCTTGGCCGTCGGGGGCAAGTACGAGCAGTACTTC.

V and J are TRBV19 and TRBJ2-2; possible D gene TRBD2, 7 bases. The CDR3 has 16 amino acids. In germline, CDR1 is LNHDA, CDR2 SQIVND (reference sequence). The V end lost 4 bases, the J end lost 0 bases, and 12 bases lay between the germline ends. For the CDR3, the DNA is TGTGCCAGTAGTAACCGGGGGGCGCCGAACACCGGGGAGCTGTTTTTT. This translates into CASSNRGAPNTGELFF. Together with reference TRBV19 and TRBJ2-2, the CDR3 gives the full variable domain: DGGITQSPKYLFRKEGQNVTLSCEQNLNHDAMYWYRQDPGQGLRLIYYSQIVNDFQKGDIAEGYSVSREKKESFPLTVTSAQKNPTAFYLCASSNRGAPNTGELFFGEGSRLTVL.

Only one count was recorded for this clone. A read error is the likely source, as a far larger clone sits one nucleotide away. The gene calls are TRBV2 and TRBJ2-2; D call uncertain. CDR1 is SNHLY, CDR2 FYNNEI, per germline. CDR3 length: 14 amino acids. Trimming took off 6 bases at V and 10 bases at J, with 18 bases between the two ends. Here the CDR3 reads CASSSQMGIVELFF. Here the CDR3 DNA reads TGTGCCAGCAGCTCCCAAATGGGGATCGTGGAGCTGTTTTTT.

The J gene is TRBJ1-2, the V gene TRBV6-1, with D unclear. V lost 4 bases, J lost 2 bases, and 20 bases lay in between. Germline V gene sequence: CDR1 MNHNS, CDR2 SASEGT. There are 17 residues in the CDR3. The CDR3, as DNA: TGTGCCAGCAGTGGTGTGGGCGTGAAGAGGAAGAACTATGGCTACACCTTC. This gives the protein CASSGVGVKRKNYGYTF.

The chain combines TRBV5-4 with TRBJ2-3; 12 bases are shared with TRBD2. From germline, CDR1 is SGHNT and CDR2 YYREEE (reference sequence). Trimming removed 2 bases from V and 5 bases from J; junction bases left unmatched: 9. The CDR3 loop spans 17 amino acids. CDR3 sequence (DNA): TGTGCCAGCAGCTTCCTCCTAGCGGGAGGGCCGGAAGATACGCAGTATTTT. Residues: CASSFLLAGGPEDTQYF.

Only one count was recorded for this clone. This sequence joins TRBV10-2 and TRBJ2-7; 7 nucleotides line up with TRBD2. CDR3 size: 15 residues. After removal of 3 bases from V and 4 bases from J, the junction contained 9 bases not matched to a gene. CDR1 and CDR2 (germline): WSHSY, SAAADI. The CDR3 bases are TGCGCCAGCAGTGAACCCCAGCGGGATCGGTACGAGCAGTACTTC. Its protein product is CASSEPQRDRYEQYF.

V and J are TRBV6-1 and TRBJ2-7; 7 bases are a match to TRBD1. V gave up 6 bases and J gave up 0 bases; unmatched junction bases: 8. The CDR3 spans 15 residues. Germline V CDR1 and CDR2: MNHNS, SASEGT. The CDR3 loop reads CASSRQGASSYEQYF. The CDR3 DNA reads TGTGCCAGCAGCCGACAGGGCGCAAGCTCCTACGAGCAGTACTTC.

The chain has TRBV29-1 and TRBJ2-3; D is ambiguous. Looked up from germline, CDR1 is SQVTM and CDR2 is ANQGSEA. The CDR3 loop spans 12 amino acids. The V end lost 8 bases, the J end lost 6 bases, and 15 bases lay between the germline ends. The CDR3: CSTTPVADTQYF. As DNA, the CDR3 is TGCAGCACCACTCCCGTGGCGGATACGCAGTATTTT.

For this clone: A much larger clonotype is one base distant, so this may be a read error. This chain joins TRBV5-8 and TRBJ2-4, with TRBD1 identical over 8 bases. After removal of 0 bases from V and 10 bases from J, the junction contained 9 bases not matched to a gene. The CDR3 spans 15 residues. The germline V gene has CDR1 SGHTS and CDR2 YDEGEE. The CDR3 region is CASSLAGTGPRIQYF. The CDR3 DNA sequence: TGTGCCAGCAGCTTGGCCGGGACAGGTCCCCGGATTCAGTACTTC.

The chain carries TRBV15 and TRBJ2-1; D assignment may be TRBD1 or TRBD2 (5 bases each). The CDR3 runs to 17 residues. The germline V gene encodes CDR1 LNHNV and CDR2 YYDKDF (reference sequence). The ends were cut back, 0 bases at V and 4 bases at J, with 16 bases in the middle. The CDR3, as DNA: TGTGCCACCAGCAGAGATCCGGCGGGTTGGGGGTACAATGAGCAGTTCTTC. As protein: CATSRDPAGWGYNEQFF.

The DNA for the CDR3 is TGTGCCAGCACCTGGACAGGGGGCTTGGATACGCAGTATTTT. Translated, it gives CASTWTGGLDTQYF. The V call is TRBV27, the J call TRBJ2-3; 11 nucleotides align to TRBD1. In germline, CDR1 is MNHEY, CDR2 SMNVEV (reference sequence). Trimming took 7 bases from V and 6 from J; bases not matched to a gene: 6. This CDR3 is 14 amino acids long.

V gene TRBV11-2 combines with J gene TRBJ2-1; 7 nucleotides line up with TRBD2. The CDR3 covers 16 residues. Trimming at V came to 0 bases and at J to 5 bases, leaving 7 bases not matched to a gene. Germline V CDR1 and CDR2: SGHAT, FQNNGV. CDR3 sequence: CASSLEVRERHNEQFF. CDR3 in DNA: TGTGCCAGCAGCTTAGAAGTGCGGGAGCGGCACAATGAGCAGTTCTTC.

This chain connects TRBV28 to TRBJ1-4; D not resolved. With 6 bases removed from V and 0 bases from J, the gap between germline ends came to 17 bases. Germline values: CDR1 MDHEN, CDR2 SYDVKM. This CDR3 has 17 amino acids. CDR3 in amino acids: CASSPSGRAPTNEKLFF. The CDR3 bases are TGTGCCAGCAGCCCTTCTGGGAGGGCCCCAACTAATGAAAAACTGTTTTTT.

Concerning this clone: A far larger clone is one base from this, pointing to a likely read error. The CDR3: CASSRLTARNTGELFF. The DNA of the CDR3 is TGTGCCAGCAGCCGCCTAACAGCCAGGAACACCGGGGAGCTGTTTTTT. J is TRBJ2-2 and V is TRBV5-6; D uncertain. The V gene's germline CDR1 is SGHDT and CDR2 YYEEEE. This CDR3 has 16 residues. V dropped 4 bases and J dropped 1 base, with 14 bases sitting between them.

This sequence joins TRBV6-6 and TRBJ2-7; the D gene could be TRBD1 or TRBD2 (6 bases each). CDR3 length: 13 amino acids. Germline V gene data show CDR1 as MNHNY and CDR2 as SVGAGI (reference sequence). The V end was cut by 7 bases, the J end by 7 bases, with 17 bases between. Here the CDR3 reads CASTRTEEGEQYF. The CDR3 region has the DNA TGTGCCAGCACCCGGACAGAGGAGGGGGAGCAGTACTTC.

The chain employs TRBV27 and TRBJ2-7, with D maybe TRBD2 (5 bases). Between the trimmed V and J ends, which lost 6 bases and 4 bases, there was a span of 16 bases. The CDR3 covers 14 residues. Per germline, CDR1 MNHEY and CDR2 SMNVEV (reference sequence). DNA for the CDR3: TGTGCCAGCAGCCTCGGGCGGGTGGGTTACGAGCAGTACTTC. As protein: CASSLGRVGYEQYF.

Ten or more counts support this clone. Other DNA variants within this sample encode the same CDR3. This chain uses TRBV6-1 with TRBJ1-6; D perhaps matches TRBD1 (5 bases). The CDR3 is 14 amino acids. Trimming took 10 bases from V and 5 from J, leaving 15 bases between them. CDR1 is MNHNS, CDR2 SASEGT, per germline. CDR3 residues: CATGGDGDNSPLHF. Here the CDR3 DNA reads TGTGCCACGGGGGGAGACGGCGATAATTCACCCCTCCACTTT.

The chain uses TRBV4-3 and TRBJ2-7, with 10 bases lining up with TRBD1. Germline V gene lookup returns CDR1 LGHNA and CDR2 YSLEER. The ends lost 4 bases at V and 5 bases at J; junction bases unmatched: 5. This CDR3 comprises 14 residues. The CDR3 region is CASSPGTGADEQYF. The CDR3 DNA sequence: TGCGCCAGCAGCCCCGGGACAGGGGCCGACGAGCAGTACTTC.

The genes are TRBV4-2 and TRBJ1-2; no reliable D call. The CDR3 loop spans 14 amino acids. V lost 0 bases and J 2 bases, leaving 7 bases between the germline ends. CDR1 and CDR2 (germline): LGHNA, YNFKEQ. The CDR3 protein is CASSQDTGNYGYTF. Here the CDR3 DNA reads TGTGCCAGCAGCCAAGATACGGGAAACTATGGCTACACCTTC.